The rows below give T cell receptor beta chains drawn from one sample of a study of patients and donors after allogeneic stem cell transplantation. TCRdb reprocessed the RT-PCR reads via MiXCR and lists one record per CDR3 protein. The sample contains approximately 170,000 distinct CDR3 sequences, about a quarter of which appear only once. The sequenced sample was blood, either unsorted or a sorted T cell fraction (not recorded which). The receptors were gathered from a human donor who was either an allogeneic HSCT recipient or a stem cell or donor lymphocyte infusion donor (not recorded which). It is not recorded whose cells these are; they may come from a transplant donor. Each CDR3 is given with its conserved first and last residue. D genes are given only for firm matches. Only some rows state a clone size, as once, few, many or a class for expanded clones.

J gene,D gene,V gene,clone size,CDR3 DNA,CDR3 protein
TRBJ2-2,TRBD2,TRBV2,NA,TGTGCCAGCGACTCCGGACTAGCGGGGGGGCCGAACACCGGGGAGCTGTTTTTT,CASDSGLAGGPNTGELFF
TRBJ2-1,NA,TRBV6-2/TRBV6-3,few,TGTGCCAGCAGTTACAGTGGCTCCTACAATGAGCAGTTCTTC,CASSYSGSYNEQFF
TRBJ1-6,TRBD1,TRBV12-3/TRBV12-4,few,TGTGCCAGCAGCCCGACAGGGGGCGTCAATTCACCCCTCCACTTT,CASSPTGGVNSPLHF
TRBJ2-5,NA,TRBV29-1,NA,TGCAGCATACCACAAGAGACCCAGTACTTC,CSIPQETQYF
TRBJ1-2,TRBD1,TRBV4-1,NA,TGCGCCAGCAGCCAAGAGACAGGGGAGGTCTATGGCTACACCTTC,CASSQETGEVYGYTF
TRBJ2-7,TRBD2,TRBV20-1,NA,TGCAGTGCTAGAGATGGGGAGACTAGCGGGGTCGAGCAGTACTTC,CSARDGETSGVEQYF
TRBJ1-5,TRBD1,TRBV20-1,few,TGCAGTGCTAGAGTCGGGACAGGGTCGTGGCCCCAGCATTTT,CSARVGTGSWPQHF
TRBJ2-2,NA,TRBV5-1,once,TGCGCCAGCACCTTCCCCCCGGGCAGCGCGAACACCGGGGAGCTGTTTTTT,CASTFPPGSANTGELFF
TRBJ2-7,NA,TRBV4-3,NA,TGCGCCAGCAGCCCTCACCGACTAGTTTGGTCCTACGAGCAGTACTTC,CASSPHRLVWSYEQYF
TRBJ2-3,TRBD2,TRBV6-2/TRBV6-3,NA,TGTGCCAGCAGTTACTCGGCTAGCGGGAGCCAACGCACAGATACGCAGTATTTT,CASSYSASGSQRTDTQYF
TRBJ1-5,NA,TRBV7-3,few,TGTGCCAGCAGCTTAAGTATCGATCAGCCCCAGCATTTT,CASSLSIDQPQHF
TRBJ1-5,NA,TRBV20-1,many,TGCAGTGCCCGGCGGGAGAAGGATCAGCCCCAGCATTTT,CSARREKDQPQHF
TRBJ2-7,TRBD2,TRBV5-1,NA,TGCGCCAGCAGCTCATCTAGCGGGAGGGCCTCCTACGAGCAGTACTTC,CASSSSSGRASYEQYF
TRBJ2-7,TRBD1,TRBV27,few,TGTGCCAGCAGTTTATCAACAGGGGGCGCCTACGAGCAGTACTTC,CASSLSTGGAYEQYF
TRBJ2-1,TRBD2,TRBV10-3,NA,TGTGCCATCAGTGAGTATCTGCGGGAGGCCATTAATGAGCAGTTCTTC,CAISEYLREAINEQFF
TRBJ1-1,NA,TRBV7-2,few,TGTGCCAGCAGCTTAGCGTTCGTCGGTAAGTCTGAAGCTTTCTTT,CASSLAFVGKSEAFF
TRBJ2-5,NA,TRBV12-3/TRBV12-4,NA,TGTGCCAGCAGTGGGGGACCGGGGCAACAAGAGACCCAGTACTTC,CASSGGPGQQETQYF
TRBJ1-3,NA,TRBV7-9,NA,TGTGCCAGCAGCTTAACCGGGACGGCCATTCGTGGAAACACCATATATTTT,CASSLTGTAIRGNTIYF
TRBJ1-2,NA,TRBV5-1,few,TGCGCCAGCAGCTTGGAGGGGGAAGGCTACACCTTC,CASSLEGEGYTF
TRBJ1-3,NA,TRBV12-3/TRBV12-4,NA,TGTGCCAGCAGGGGACCCCTTATGCTTATGGATTTT,CASRGPLMLMDF
TRBJ2-3,NA,TRBV6-5,NA,TGTGCCAGCAGTCCTACGCCCGGGGCCGGGTATGACGATACGCAGTATTTT,CASSPTPGAGYDDTQYF
TRBJ1-1,NA,TRBV12-3/TRBV12-4,NA,TGTGCCAGCAGTCCTCCGGGCGGGTACGGCACTGAAGCTTTCTTT,CASSPPGGYGTEAFF
TRBJ2-3,NA,TRBV11-3,few,TGTGCCAGCAGCTTAGGGCGGTTTAGCCAGAATCCCACAGATACGCAGTATTTT,CASSLGRFSQNPTDTQYF
TRBJ2-3,NA,TRBV7-3,NA,TGTGCCAGCAGCTTAAGGGGGGGCACAGATACGCAGTATTTT,CASSLRGGTDTQYF
TRBJ2-1,NA,TRBV4-1,NA,TGCGCCAGCAGCCAAGTGGCAGGGTCGAATGAGCAGTTCTTC,CASSQVAGSNEQFF
TRBJ1-2,NA,TRBV7-9,many,TGTGCCAGCAGCCTCCCGGACGGGTTCTATGGCTACACCTTC,CASSLPDGFYGYTF
TRBJ1-1,NA,TRBV4-2,NA,TGTGCCAGCAGCCAAGTGGGCGGCGGGGACACTGAAGCTTTCTTT,CASSQVGGGDTEAFF
TRBJ1-1,NA,TRBV11-2,few,TGTGCCAGCAGCCCAACTCGCGATGGTTTAACTGAAGCTTTCTTT,CASSPTRDGLTEAFF
TRBJ2-2,NA,TRBV29-1,NA,TGCAGCGCCGAAGAGAAAGGAAACACCGGGGAGCTGTTTTTT,CSAEEKGNTGELFF
TRBJ2-7,NA,TRBV25-1,NA,TGTGCCAGCAGTGAACCCCGGGCAGGCGAGCAGTACTTC,CASSEPRAGEQYF
TRBJ1-1,NA,TRBV21-1,NA,TGTGCCAGCAGCATCCGAAATTCTGTTTCTGAAGCTTTCTTT,CASSIRNSVSEAFF
TRBJ2-1,TRBD2,TRBV7-6,NA,TGTGCCAGCAGCTTAGCGCTAGCGGGACTGTCCAATGAGCAGTTCTTC,CASSLALAGLSNEQFF
TRBJ2-2,TRBD2,TRBV20-1,NA,TGCAGTGCTAAACTAGCGGGAGCGTCTTACACCGGGGAGCTGTTTTTT,CSAKLAGASYTGELFF
TRBJ2-3,TRBD2,TRBV20-1,NA,TGCAGTGCCCCTAGCGGGAGGGATACGCAGTATTTT,CSAPSGRDTQYF
TRBJ2-2,NA,TRBV3-1,few,TGTGCCAGCAGCCAAGAAATGAGAGGAACAGGGAAGAACACCGGGGAGCTGTTTTTT,CASSQEMRGTGKNTGELFF
TRBJ1-1,NA,TRBV12-3/TRBV12-4,NA,TGTGCCAGCATGGGGGGCAGGATGAACACTGAAGCTTTCTTT,CASMGGRMNTEAFF
TRBJ2-4,TRBD1,TRBV5-6,NA,TGTGCCAGCAGCTTGGGAATTGGGACAGCTTACTTC,CASSLGIGTAYF
TRBJ2-3,NA,TRBV9,few,TGTGCCAGCAGCGTTCTCGCAAAGGATACGCAGTATTTT,CASSVLAKDTQYF
TRBJ2-7,TRBD2,TRBV28,NA,TGTGCCAGCAGTTTGCCAGCGGGGACTTACGAGCAGTACTTC,CASSLPAGTYEQYF
TRBJ2-5,TRBD1,TRBV5-1,NA,TGCGCCAGCAGCTTTATGGACAGGGTGATCGGTGGCGTGGGAGAGACCCAGTACTTC,CASSFMDRVIGGVGETQYF
TRBJ2-7,NA,TRBV7-9,few,TGTGCCAGCAGCTCTGCCGGGGAAGAGCAGTACTTC,CASSSAGEEQYF
TRBJ1-5,NA,TRBV4-1,NA,TGCGCCAGCAGCCAACTGGAGGGTAGCAATCAGCCCCAGCATTTT,CASSQLEGSNQPQHF
TRBJ1-1,NA,TRBV19,NA,TGTGCCAGTAGTCTAACAGCACTGAACACTGAAGCTTTCTTT,CASSLTALNTEAFF
TRBJ1-2,NA,TRBV12-3/TRBV12-4,NA,TGTGCCAGCAGTTTAGTTGCGGGGCCGAACTATGGCTACACCTTC,CASSLVAGPNYGYTF
TRBJ1-1,TRBD1,TRBV20-1,once,TGCAGTGCTGCTTACAGGGGGAACACTGAAGCTTTCTTT,CSAAYRGNTEAFF
TRBJ1-1,TRBD1,TRBV5-1,few,TGCGCCAGCAGGGGACAGAAGAACACTGAAGCTTTCTTT,CASRGQKNTEAFF
TRBJ2-1,NA,TRBV4-2,once,TGTGCCAGCAGCCAAGATCTTTGGGATGGCCGCTCCTACAATGAGCAGTTCTTC,CASSQDLWDGRSYNEQFF
TRBJ2-3,NA,TRBV20-1,NA,TGCAGTGCTAGTAACGATGGGACGAGCACAGATACGCAGTATTTT,CSASNDGTSTDTQYF
TRBJ1-5,NA,TRBV20-1,once,TGCAGTGCTAGGGGTTACGGACCAAGACAGCCCCAGCATTTT,CSARGYGPRQPQHF
TRBJ1-2,NA,TRBV29-1,many,TGCAGCGTTGACAGCATCTATGGCTACACCTTC,CSVDSIYGYTF
TRBJ2-3,NA,TRBV5-1,NA,TGCGCCAGCAGCTTGCTACAGGTTCTTAGCACAGATACGCAGTATTTT,CASSLLQVLSTDTQYF
TRBJ1-1,NA,TRBV7-2,NA,TGTGCCAGCAGCTTGGACAGCCACACTGAAGCTTTCTTT,CASSLDSHTEAFF
TRBJ2-6,TRBD1,TRBV12-3/TRBV12-4,NA,TGTGCCAGCAATAGACAGGGGGCTACCCTTTCTGGGGCCAACGTCCTGACTTTC,CASNRQGATLSGANVLTF
TRBJ2-2,NA,TRBV4-3,NA,TGCGCCAGCAGCCAATCCCCGACAGGCCGCGGGGAGCTGTTTTTT,CASSQSPTGRGELFF
TRBJ1-1,NA,TRBV7-2,NA,TGTGCCAGCAGCTTAATAGGCACTCTTAACACTGAAGCTTTCTTT,CASSLIGTLNTEAFF
TRBJ1-5,NA,TRBV4-2,NA,TGTGCCAGCAGCCAAACCCGGTTGGGAGAGACCAATCAGCCCCAGCATTTT,CASSQTRLGETNQPQHF
TRBJ1-4,NA,TRBV12-3/TRBV12-4,NA,TGTGCCAGCAGTTTAAAGGCCGCCTATCCCGAAAAACTGTTTTTT,CASSLKAAYPEKLFF
TRBJ1-6,NA,TRBV7-2,NA,TGTGCCAGCAGCTTATGGGGGGGTCCCTCCTATAATTCACCCCTCCACTTT,CASSLWGGPSYNSPLHF
TRBJ2-1,NA,TRBV5-6,few,TGTGCCAGCAGCTTACTCAGGGGTCTAGCGGTTAGCTCCTACAATGAGCAGTTCTTC,CASSLLRGLAVSSYNEQFF